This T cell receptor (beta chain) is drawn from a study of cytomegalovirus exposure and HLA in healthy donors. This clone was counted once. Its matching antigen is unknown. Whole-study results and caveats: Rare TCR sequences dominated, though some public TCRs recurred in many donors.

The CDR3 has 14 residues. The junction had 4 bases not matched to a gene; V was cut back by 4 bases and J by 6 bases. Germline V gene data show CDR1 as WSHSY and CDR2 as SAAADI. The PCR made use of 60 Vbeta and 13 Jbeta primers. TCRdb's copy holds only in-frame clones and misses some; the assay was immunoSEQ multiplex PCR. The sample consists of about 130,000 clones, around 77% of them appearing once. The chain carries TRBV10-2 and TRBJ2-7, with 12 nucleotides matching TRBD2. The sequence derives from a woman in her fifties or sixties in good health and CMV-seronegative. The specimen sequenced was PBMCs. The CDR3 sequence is CASSGLAGAAEQYF. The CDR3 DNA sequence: TGCGCCAGCAGTGGACTAGCGGGAGCTGCCGAGCAGTACTTC.